The 15 T cell receptor beta chains in this list originate from one sample, sequenced in a study of shared clonotypes between healthy human individuals. TCRdb's copy holds only in-frame clones and misses some; the assay was immunoSEQ multiplex PCR. The data show 950,000 to 1,100,000 clones, with approximately 72% seen just once and 1.4% held by the top ten. Sequences were obtained from memory CD4+ T cells sorted from blood. Subset indicated: CD45RA-negative fraction. These TCRs come from a man between 18 and 29 years old in good health.

The gene calls are TRBV7-9 and TRBJ1-6, with D tentatively TRBD1 (5 bases). Trimming removed 5 bases at V and 0 bases at J, with 11 bases between. Germline CDR1 SEHNR, CDR2 FQNEAQ (reference sequence). The CDR3 is made up of 16 amino acids. This CDR3 reads CASSHRQSSYNSPLHF. The CDR3 coding sequence is TGTGCCAGCAGCCATAGACAGAGCTCCTATAATTCACCCCTCCACTTT.

V gene TRBV6-1 combines with J gene TRBJ2-3, with a tentative D call TRBD1 (6 bases). There are 16 residues in the CDR3. CDR1 MNHNS and CDR2 SASEGT come from the germline V gene. V gave up 4 bases and J gave up 0 bases, with 14 bases separating them. The CDR3 nucleotides are TGTGCCAGCAGTGCGGGGACAACTACTAGCACAGATACGCAGTATTTT. This translates into CASSAGTTTSTDTQYF.

The V and J genes are TRBV25-1 and TRBJ1-6; D might be TRBD1 (6 bases). CDR1 is MGHDK, CDR2 SYGVNS, per germline. The CDR3 totals 15 residues. The germline V and J ends were trimmed by 1 base and 9 bases, with 13 bases remaining between them. The chain's CDR3 is CASSESGRGGSPLHF. Written as DNA, the CDR3 is TGTGCCAGCAGTGAATCGGGCAGGGGTGGTTCACCCCTCCACTTT.

V is TRBV28 and J is TRBJ2-7, with D hard to call. Germline assignment: CDR1 MDHEN and CDR2 SYDVKM. V was cut by 3 bases and J by 4 bases, with 4 bases left in between. This CDR3 contains 11 residues. CDR3 protein: CASSFRYEQYF. The DNA for the CDR3 is TGTGCCAGCAGTTTTAGGTACGAGCAGTACTTC.

The chain is built from TRBV7-2 and TRBJ2-4; TRBD2 matches at 14 bases. The CDR3 loop spans 16 amino acids. Per germline, CDR1 SGHTA and CDR2 FQGNSA. Unmatched junction bases numbered 4, after V lost 5 bases and J lost 4 bases. The CDR3 region is CASSPRLAGGKNIQYF. The DNA for the CDR3 is TGTGCCAGCAGCCCCCGACTAGCGGGGGGGAAAAACATTCAGTACTTC.

The chain has TRBV21-1 and TRBJ2-5; the table assigns TRBD1, which was not confirmed against the DNA. TRBV21-1 is recorded as a pseudogene. The CDR3 totals 19 residues. CDR3 amino acids: CASSKALKAVRAAIETQYF. CDR3 DNA: TGTGCCAGCAGCAAAGCCCTCAAAGCCGTCAGGGCAGCAATAGAGACCCAGTACTTC.

The chain links TRBV6-5 to TRBJ2-3; 9 nucleotides align to TRBD2. From germline, CDR1 is MNHEY and CDR2 SVGAGI. The CDR3 is 15 residues long. The V segment lost 7 bases and the J segment 5 bases; nucleotides outside the gene matches: 10. CDR3 DNA: TGTGCCAGCAAAACGCTTAGCGGGAGTGAAGATACGCAGTATTTT. Translation: CASKTLSGSEDTQYF.

This clone turned up a few times. Within the sample, other DNA sequences also encode this same CDR3. The chain has TRBV6-1 and TRBJ2-1, with D tentatively TRBD1 (5 bases). The CDR3 consists of 15 residues. Germline lookup yields CDR1 MNHNS and CDR2 SASEGT. V was shortened by 2 bases and J by 3 bases, with 11 bases between the two germline ends. The CDR3 protein is CASSESQGSYNEQFF. For the CDR3, the DNA is TGTGCCAGCAGTGAATCGCAGGGAAGCTACAATGAGCAGTTCTTC.

This clone has only one observation. The V gene is TRBV27, the J gene TRBJ1-2; possible D gene TRBD1, 5 bases. V lost 3 bases and J 1 base, leaving 18 bases between the germline ends. This CDR3 is 17 amino acids long. Germline V gives CDR1 MNHEY, CDR2 SMNVEV (reference sequence). The CDR3, as DNA: TGTGCCAGCAGTTTCTTCGGGACGCCCGATAATAACTATGGCTACACCTTC. Translation gives CASSFFGTPDNNYGYTF.

V is TRBV25-1 and J is TRBJ2-7; D may match TRBD1 or TRBD2 (5 bases each). Germline loops: CDR1 MGHDK, CDR2 SYGVNS. V was pared by 3 bases and J by 5 bases, with 14 bases between. The CDR3 loop spans 14 amino acids. CDR3 region: CASSDSGTSNEQYF. CDR3 in DNA: TGTGCCAGCAGTGATTCCGGGACCTCGAACGAGCAGTACTTC.

The chain combines TRBV30 with TRBJ2-7; perhaps TRBD2 as D (5 bases). Germline CDR1 and CDR2: GTSNPN and SVGIG (reference sequence). V was cut by 1 base and J by 9 bases, with 16 bases left in between. The CDR3 consists of 13 residues. CDR3 sequence reads: CAWSGLEGVLQYF. CDR3 bases: TGTGCCTGGAGTGGACTTGAGGGAGTCTTGCAGTACTTC.

V and J are TRBV6-1 and TRBJ2-4; D remains unclear. Germline V gene lookup returns CDR1 MNHNS and CDR2 SASEGT. The CDR3 length is 16 residues. The V and J ends lost 2 bases and 0 bases respectively, with 11 bases between them. This chain's CDR3 is CASSERWGGAKNIQYF. The CDR3 nucleotides read TGTGCCAGCAGTGAAAGGTGGGGTGGAGCCAAAAACATTCAGTACTTC.

This clone turned up a few times. This rearrangement joins TRBV5-1 to TRBJ2-5, with 8 nucleotides matching TRBD1. The CDR3 consists of 16 residues. The germline V gene encodes CDR1 SGHRS and CDR2 YFSETQ. V lost 2 bases, J lost 2 bases, and 8 bases stayed unmatched. CDR3 sequence: CASSLGQGRWQETQYF. In DNA form, the CDR3 reads TGCGCCAGCAGCTTAGGACAGGGAAGGTGGCAAGAGACCCAGTACTTC.

The chain employs TRBV6-6 and TRBJ1-2, with D uncertain. The V gene lost 2 bases and the J gene lost 4 bases, with 8 bases spanning the gap. Germline lookup yields CDR1 MNHNY and CDR2 SVGAGI (reference sequence). CDR3 length equals 13 residues. In DNA, the CDR3 is TGTGCCAGCAGTTACGGACTCGTCTATGGCTACACCTTC. Its protein is CASSYGLVYGYTF.

The V and J genes are TRBV5-6 and TRBJ1-6; weak D call: TRBD1 (6 bases). The CDR3 is 16 residues long. Germline V gene lookup returns CDR1 SGHDT and CDR2 YYEEEE. V lost 4 bases, J lost 4 bases, and 15 bases lay in between. The chain's CDR3 is CASSDTGQYYNSPLHF. DNA of the CDR3: TGTGCCAGCAGCGATACCGGACAGTATTATAATTCACCCCTCCACTTT.